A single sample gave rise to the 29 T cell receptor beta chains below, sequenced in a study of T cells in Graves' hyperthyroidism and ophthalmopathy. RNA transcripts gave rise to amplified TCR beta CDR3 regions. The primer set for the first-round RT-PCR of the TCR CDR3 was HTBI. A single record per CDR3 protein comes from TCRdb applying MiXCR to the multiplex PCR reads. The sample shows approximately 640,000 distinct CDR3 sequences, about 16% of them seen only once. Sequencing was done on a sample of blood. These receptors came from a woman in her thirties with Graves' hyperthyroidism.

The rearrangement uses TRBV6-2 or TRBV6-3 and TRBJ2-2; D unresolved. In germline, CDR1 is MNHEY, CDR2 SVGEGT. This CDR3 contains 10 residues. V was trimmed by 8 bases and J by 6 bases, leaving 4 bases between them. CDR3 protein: CASYAGELFF. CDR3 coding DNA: TGTGCCAGCTATGCCGGGGAGCTGTTTTTT.

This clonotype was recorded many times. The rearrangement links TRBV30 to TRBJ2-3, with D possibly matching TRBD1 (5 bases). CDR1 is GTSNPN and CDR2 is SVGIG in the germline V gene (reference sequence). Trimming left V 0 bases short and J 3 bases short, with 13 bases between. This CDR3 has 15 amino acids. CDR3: CAWSVSGFGTDTQYF. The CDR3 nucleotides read TGTGCCTGGAGTGTGTCAGGGTTCGGGACAGATACGCAGTATTTT.

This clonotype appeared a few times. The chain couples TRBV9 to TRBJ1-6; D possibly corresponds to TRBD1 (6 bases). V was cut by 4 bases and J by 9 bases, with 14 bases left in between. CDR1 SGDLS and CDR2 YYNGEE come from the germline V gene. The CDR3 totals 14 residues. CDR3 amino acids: CASSPRQVGSPLHF. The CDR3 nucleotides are TGTGCCAGCAGCCCCCGACAGGTCGGTTCACCCCTCCACTTT.

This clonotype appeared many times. As DNA, the CDR3 is TGTGCCAGCAGCTTAAGGGGTCCCGGGGCCCTCACAGATACGCAGTATTTT. Translated: CASSLRGPGALTDTQYF. The V and J genes are TRBV7-2 and TRBJ2-3; D is possibly TRBD1 or TRBD2 (5 bases each). Trimming left V 2 bases short and J 2 bases short, with 17 bases between. CDR3 length equals 17 residues. Germline assignment: CDR1 SGHTA and CDR2 FQGNSA.

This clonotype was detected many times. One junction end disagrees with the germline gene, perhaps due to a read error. The CDR3 DNA sequence: TGCAGAGCTACAGGGTTGGATGCGGACGAGCAGTACTTC. It yields the protein CRATGLDADEQYF. This chain joins TRBV20-1 and TRBJ2-7; tentatively, D is TRBD1 (6 bases). Germline assignment: CDR1 DFQATT and CDR2 SNEGSKA (reference sequence). This CDR3 spans 13 amino acids.

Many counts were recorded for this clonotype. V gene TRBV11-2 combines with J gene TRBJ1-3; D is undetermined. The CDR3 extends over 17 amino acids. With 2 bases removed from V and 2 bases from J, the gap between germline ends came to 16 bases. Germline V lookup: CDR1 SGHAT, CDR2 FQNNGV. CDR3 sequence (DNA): TGTGCCAGCAGCTTATATTTTGAACGCCTGGCTGGAAACACCATATATTTT. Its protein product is CASSLYFERLAGNTIYF.

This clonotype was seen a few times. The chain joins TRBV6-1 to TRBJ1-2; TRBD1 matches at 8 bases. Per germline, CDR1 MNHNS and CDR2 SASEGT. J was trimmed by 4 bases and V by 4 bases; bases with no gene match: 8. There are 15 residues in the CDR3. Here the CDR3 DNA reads TGTGCCAGCAGTGGGAGGACAGGGACCGGCTATGGCTACACCTTC. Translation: CASSGRTGTGYGYTF.

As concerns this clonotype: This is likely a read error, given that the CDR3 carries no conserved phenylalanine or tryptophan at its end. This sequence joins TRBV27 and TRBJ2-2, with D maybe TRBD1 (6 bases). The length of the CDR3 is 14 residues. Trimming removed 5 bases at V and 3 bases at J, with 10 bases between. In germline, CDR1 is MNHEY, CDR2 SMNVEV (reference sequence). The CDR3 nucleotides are TGTGCCAGCAGTCTCGGACAGTACACCGGGGAGCTGTTTCTT. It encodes CASSLGQYTGELFL.

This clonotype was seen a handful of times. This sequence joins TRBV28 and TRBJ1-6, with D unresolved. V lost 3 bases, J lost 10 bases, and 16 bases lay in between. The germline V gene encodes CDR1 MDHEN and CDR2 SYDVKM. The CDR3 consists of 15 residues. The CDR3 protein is CASSFVSEGESPLHF. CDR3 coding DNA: TGTGCCAGCAGTTTCGTTAGTGAGGGAGAATCACCCCTCCACTTT.

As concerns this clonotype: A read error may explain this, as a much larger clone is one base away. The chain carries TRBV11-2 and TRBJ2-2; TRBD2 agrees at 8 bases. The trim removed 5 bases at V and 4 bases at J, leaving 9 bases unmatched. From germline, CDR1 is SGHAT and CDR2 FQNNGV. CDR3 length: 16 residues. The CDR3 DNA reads TGTGCCAGCAGCCGGAGCGGGGGAGGTGCCACCGGGGAGCTGTTTTTT. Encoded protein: CASSRSGGGATGELFF. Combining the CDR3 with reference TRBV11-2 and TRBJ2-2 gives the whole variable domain EAGVAQSPRYKIIEKRQSVAFWCNPISGHATLYWYQQILGQGPKLLIQFQNNGVVDDSQLPKDRFSAERLKGVDSTLKIQPAKLEDSAVYLCASSRSGGGATGELFFGEGSRLTVL.

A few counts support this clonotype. The CDR3 protein is CASSQGQRYSPLHF. The DNA for the CDR3 is TGTGCCAGCAGCCAAGGGCAGAGATATTCACCCCTCCACTTT. The rearrangement joins TRBV3-1 to TRBJ1-6; no firm D call. The germline V gene encodes CDR1 LGHDT and CDR2 YNNKEL (reference sequence). This CDR3 has 14 amino acids. V dropped 1 base and J dropped 8 bases, with 9 bases sitting between them.

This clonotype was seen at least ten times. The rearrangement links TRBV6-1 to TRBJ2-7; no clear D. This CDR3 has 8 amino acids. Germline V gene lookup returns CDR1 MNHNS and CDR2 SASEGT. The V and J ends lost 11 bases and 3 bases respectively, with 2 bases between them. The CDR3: CAGYEQYF. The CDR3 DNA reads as TGTGCCGGCTACGAGCAGTACTTC.

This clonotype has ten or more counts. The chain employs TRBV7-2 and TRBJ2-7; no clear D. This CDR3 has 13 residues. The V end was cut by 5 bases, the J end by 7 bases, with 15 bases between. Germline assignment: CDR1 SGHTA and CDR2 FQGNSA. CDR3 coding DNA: TGTGCCAGCAGCGCGGATCCTCACCTGGAGCAGTACTTC. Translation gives CASSADPHLEQYF.

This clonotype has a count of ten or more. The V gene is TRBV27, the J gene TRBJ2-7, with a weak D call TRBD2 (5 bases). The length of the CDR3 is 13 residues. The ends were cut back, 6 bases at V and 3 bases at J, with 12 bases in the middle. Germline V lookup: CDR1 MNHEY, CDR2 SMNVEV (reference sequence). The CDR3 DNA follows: TGTGCCAGCAGAAGAGGGATACACTACGAGCAGTACTTC. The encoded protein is CASRRGIHYEQYF.

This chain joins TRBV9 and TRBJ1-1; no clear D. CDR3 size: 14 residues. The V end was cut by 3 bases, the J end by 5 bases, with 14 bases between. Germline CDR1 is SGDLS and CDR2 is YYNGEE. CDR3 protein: CASSARVLDTEAFF. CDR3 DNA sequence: TGTGCCAGCAGCGCAAGGGTTCTGGATACTGAAGCTTTCTTT.

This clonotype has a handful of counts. CDR3: CASSTTGGPAFF. CDR3 nucleotides: TGTGCCAGCAGCACTACAGGGGGCCCAGCTTTCTTT. V and J are TRBV7-6 and TRBJ1-1; 9 nucleotides line up with TRBD1. Trimming at V came to 5 bases and at J to 10 bases, leaving 5 bases not matched to a gene. The CDR3 covers 12 residues. Germline V gives CDR1 SGHVS, CDR2 FNYEAQ.

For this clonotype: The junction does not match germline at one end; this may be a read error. The CDR3 sequence: CASGILVGQGLGEQFF. Here the CDR3 DNA reads TGTGCCAGTGGTATATTAGTGGGACAGGGTCTCGGTGAGCAGTTCTTC. The chain joins TRBV19 to TRBJ2-1; 9 bases align to TRBD1. Germline CDR1 reads LNHDA; CDR2 reads SQIVND (reference sequence). The CDR3 spans 16 residues.

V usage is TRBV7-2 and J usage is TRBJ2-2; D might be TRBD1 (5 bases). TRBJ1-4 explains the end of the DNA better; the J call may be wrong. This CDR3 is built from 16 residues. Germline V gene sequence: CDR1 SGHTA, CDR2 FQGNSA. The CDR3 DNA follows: TGTGCCAGCAGCTCCCCCGGGGCGACATTAGGAGAAAAACTGTTTTTT. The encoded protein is CASSSPGATLGEKLFF.

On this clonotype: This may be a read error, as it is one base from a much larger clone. The CDR3, as DNA: TGTGCCAGCACGGAGGGCAATCAGCCCCAGCATTTT. It is translated as CASTEGNQPQHF. The V gene is TRBV6-2 or TRBV6-3, the J gene TRBJ1-5; no clear D gene. V was trimmed by 7 bases and J by 2 bases, leaving 6 bases between them. From germline, CDR1 is MNHEY and CDR2 SVGEGT. This CDR3 region has 12 residues.

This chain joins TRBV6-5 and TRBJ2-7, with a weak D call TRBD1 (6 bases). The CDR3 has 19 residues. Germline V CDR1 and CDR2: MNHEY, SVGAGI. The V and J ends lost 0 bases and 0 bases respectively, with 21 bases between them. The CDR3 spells CASSYSPGQQNSGSYEQYF. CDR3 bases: TGTGCCAGCAGTTACTCTCCAGGACAGCAAAATTCGGGCTCCTACGAGCAGTACTTC.

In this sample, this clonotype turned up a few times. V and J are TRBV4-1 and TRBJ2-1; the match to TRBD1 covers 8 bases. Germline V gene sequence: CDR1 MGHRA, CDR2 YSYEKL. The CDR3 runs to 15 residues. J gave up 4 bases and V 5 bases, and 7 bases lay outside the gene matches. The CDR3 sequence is CASSVAGTGYNEQFF. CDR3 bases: TGCGCCAGCAGCGTCGCCGGGACAGGTTACAATGAGCAGTTCTTC.

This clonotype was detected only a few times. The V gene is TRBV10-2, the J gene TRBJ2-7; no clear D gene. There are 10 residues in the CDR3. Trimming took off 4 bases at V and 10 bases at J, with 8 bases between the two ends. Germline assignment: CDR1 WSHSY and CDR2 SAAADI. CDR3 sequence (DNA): TGCGCCAGCAGTGGGGCAGATCAGTACTTC. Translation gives CASSGADQYF.

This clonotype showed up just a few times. CDR3 coding DNA: TGCAGCGTTGGTTCCGGAGACTACAATGAGCAGTTCTTC. Its translation: CSVGSGDYNEQFF. This chain joins TRBV29-1 and TRBJ2-1; D gene ambiguous. This CDR3 contains 13 residues. Germline V gene sequence: CDR1 SQVTM, CDR2 ANQGSEA. With 4 bases removed from V and 3 bases from J, the gap between germline ends came to 10 bases.

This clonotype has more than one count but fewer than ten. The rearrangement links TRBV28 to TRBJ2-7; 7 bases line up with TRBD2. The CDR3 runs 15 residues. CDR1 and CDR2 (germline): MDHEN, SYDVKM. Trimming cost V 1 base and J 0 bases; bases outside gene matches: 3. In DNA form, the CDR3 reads TGTGCCAGCAGTTTATTGGCGGGGGACTCCTACGAGCAGTACTTC. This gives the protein CASSLLAGDSYEQYF.

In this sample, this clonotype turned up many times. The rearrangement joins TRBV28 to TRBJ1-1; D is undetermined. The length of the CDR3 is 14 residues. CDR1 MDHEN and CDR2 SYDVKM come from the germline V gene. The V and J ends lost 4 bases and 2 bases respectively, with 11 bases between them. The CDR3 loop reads CASSWAGINTEAFF. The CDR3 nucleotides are TGTGCCAGCAGTTGGGCGGGGATTAACACTGAAGCTTTCTTT.

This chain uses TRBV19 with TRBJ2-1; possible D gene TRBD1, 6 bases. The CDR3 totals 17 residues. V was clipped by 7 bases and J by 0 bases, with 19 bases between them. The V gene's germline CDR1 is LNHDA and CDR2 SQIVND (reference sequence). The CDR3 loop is CASTQSPGQISYNEQFF. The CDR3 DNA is TGTGCCAGTACCCAATCACCGGGACAAATCTCCTACAATGAGCAGTTCTTC.

As DNA, the CDR3 is TGTGCCAGCAGTCCACCAGTAGGCAATGAGCAGTTCTTC. This gives the protein CASSPPVGNEQFF. The chain has TRBV5-7 and TRBJ2-1, with D uncertain. Being an ORF, TRBV5-7 has a function that is uncertain. The CDR3 is made up of 13 amino acids. Trimming took 5 bases from V and 6 from J, leaving 12 bases between them.

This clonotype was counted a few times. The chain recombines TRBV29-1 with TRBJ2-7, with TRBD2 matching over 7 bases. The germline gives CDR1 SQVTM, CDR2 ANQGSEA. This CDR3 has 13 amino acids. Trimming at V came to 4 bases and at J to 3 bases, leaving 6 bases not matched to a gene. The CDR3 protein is CSVAGLSGYEQYF. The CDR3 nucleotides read TGCAGCGTTGCGGGACTATCTGGCTACGAGCAGTACTTC.

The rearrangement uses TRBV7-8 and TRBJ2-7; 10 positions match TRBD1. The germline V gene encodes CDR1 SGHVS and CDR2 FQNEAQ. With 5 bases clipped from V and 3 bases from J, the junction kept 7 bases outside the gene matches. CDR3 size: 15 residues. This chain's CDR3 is CASSAPGQGNYEQYF. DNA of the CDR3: TGTGCCAGCAGCGCTCCGGGACAGGGGAACTACGAGCAGTACTTC.